This TCR beta chain was documented in a study of T cell changes during pregnancy in multiple sclerosis. This clone was observed once. Method: immunoSEQ multiplex PCR; TCRdb's copy keeps in-frame clones and lacks some. The sample shows 45,000 to 60,000 clones, roughly nine tenths of them seen only once. The CDR3 spans 11 residues. The germline gives CDR1 MDHEN, CDR2 SYDVKM. Trimming pared 7 bases from V and 3 bases from J, leaving 4 bases between. The chain is built from TRBV28 and TRBJ1-3; D not resolved. The material was CD4+ T cells from peripheral blood mononuclear cells, obtained before pregnancy. The clonotype originates from a female donor with multiple sclerosis, enrolled in a pregnancy study. The CDR3 DNA is TGTGCCAGCACAGATGGAAACACCATATATTTT. This codes for CASTDGNTIYF.